This T cell receptor (beta chain) was sequenced during a study of cytomegalovirus exposure and HLA in healthy donors. Study-level results: DRB1 had the most TCR associations and HLA-C the fewest, a later analysis found, with rates varying by HLA locus.

PCR was performed using 60 Vbeta and 13 Jbeta primers. Using immunoSEQ multiplex PCR, the repertoire was profiled, and TCRdb retains in-frame clones only, with some absent. The table has 120,000 or so clones, approximately 84% seen once. About this clone itself: Its antigen is unknown.

CDR1 is SGHNT and CDR2 is YYREEE in the germline V gene (reference sequence). CDR3 length equals 15 residues. V lost 4 bases, J lost 0 bases, and 11 bases lay in between. The clonotype comes from a man aged 45-60 years in good health and CMV-seronegative. The sample comprised PBMCs. The V gene is TRBV5-4, the J gene TRBJ1-3; TRBD1 is a possible D gene (5 bases). CDR3 bases: TGTGCCAGCAGCCGAGACAGCCGCTCTGGAAACACCATATATTTT. As protein: CASSRDSRSGNTIYF.